The entry below gives a single TCR beta chain sequence along with its context. Antigen unknown. This CDR3 is also generated by other DNA sequences in the sample. This entry is derived from a study of shared clonotypes between healthy human individuals. Across the study: Each donor had three CD4 naive, three CD4 memory, two CD8 naive and one CD8 memory plate. Regarding the study as a whole: Only blood underwent sampling, and tissue repertoires likely differ. About 5% was the fraction of naive CD4 clonotypes found shared across several donors.

This CDR3 is 13 amino acids long. Unmatched junction bases numbered 0, after V lost 0 bases and J lost 4 bases. The germline gives CDR1 SGHRS, CDR2 YFSETQ. Profiling relied on immunoSEQ multiplex PCR, and the TCRdb table lists in-frame clones only, not all of them. The data contain more than 2 million clones, around 95% of them singletons. Sequencing was carried out using naive CD4+ T cells sorted from blood. The subset is: CD45RA+ positively selected. This chain uses TRBV5-1 with TRBJ2-5, with 7 bases that match TRBD1. The source of this sequence is a man between 18 and 29 years old in good health. CDR3 coding DNA: TGCGCCAGCAGCTTGGAGGGGGCAGAGACCCAGTACTTC. Translation gives CASSLEGAETQYF.